Sequencing of this TCR beta chain was carried out in a study of shared clonotypes between healthy human individuals (dated by TCRdb to 2018 to 2020). Concerning the study at large: Three men and two women, aged 18 to 49 years, made up the cohort. For each donor, CD4 naive and CD4 memory were each run on three plates, CD8 naive on two plates, and CD8 memory on one plate. To estimate repertoire size and how much clonotypes are shared between individuals, the study performed deep sequencing of blood TCR repertoires from about five healthy adults. To increase sequencing depth and limit assay-specific biases, different laboratories used diverse techniques to prepare libraries and sequence TCR repertoires. Leukapheresis yielded between about 0.85 and 10 billion PBMCs per donor. The paper's findings and limits, for the study overall: Only blood was sampled, and tissue TCR repertoires likely differ from those in blood. Across four donors, about 4.5% of naive CD4, roughly 3.4% of naive CD8, 2.3% of memory CD4, and 0.4% to 0.45% of memory CD8 clonotypes were shared. Pairwise subsampling led to the expectation that sequencing depth would affect the degree of clonotype sharing among donors. Even with the large sequencing depth, rarefaction of the sorted-subset datasets indicated that sequencing was incomplete. Compared with non-shared clonotypes, clonotypes shared by all four sorted-subset donors had higher generation probabilities. The genetic and exposure-history diversity represented was limited by the small number of donors. Larger estimated clonotype richness was generally found for naive subsets than for memory subsets.

Taken from the germline V gene, the CDR1 and CDR2 loops are SGDLS and YYNGEE. The junction shows trimming of 3 bases on V and 5 bases on J, plus 20 bases between the germline ends. The CDR3 covers 16 residues, taking in both the cysteine and the phenylalanine. Only the CDR3 portion is preserved as DNA: 48 bases, with reading frame beginning at the first base. CD8 naive samples were obtained by positive selection for CCR7 among CD45RO-negative cells, yielding a CD45RA+CCR7+ population from which TemRA cells were excluded. Donors were healthy HIV-negative adults with no recently reported acute infections or vaccinations. Only Caucasian adults living in Nashville, Tennessee, USA were represented among the donors. After blood collection by leukapheresis, PBMCs were isolated using Ficoll-Histopaque density gradient centrifugation and then cryopreserved in the vapor phase of liquid nitrogen. Purity and quantity of every magnetically sorted T cell population were checked by analytical flow cytometry. From each sorted fraction, genomic DNA was isolated and quantified by UV absorbance on a Nanodrop 2000c.

This clone occurred once. Its antigen remains unidentified. The record has no base qualities; no much larger clone is one base away. Using the deep immunoSEQ assay, TCR CDR3 regions were amplified from genomic DNA by multiplex PCR. Genomic DNA extracted from each cell subset was distributed evenly over all wells of several immunoSEQ 96-well plates, and each plate served as one replicate. For sorted subsets, around 200 ng genomic DNA, equal to some 30,000 T cell genomes, was loaded into each replicate PCR. The purified libraries were quantified using a Qubit 3.0 fluorometer, sized with a Bioanalyzer 2100, and then quantified again using the KAPA Library Quantification kit. Each immunoSEQ 96-well plate was sequenced on its own single-read 150-cycle Illumina NextSeq 550 flow cell. Regarding the original processing steps: Because only junctional sequences without quality scores were contained in the immunoSEQ output, filtering matching that applied to full-length reads could not be performed. To assign V/J genes and CDR3, sequences were annotated against IMGT germline references using PyIR, a Python wrapper for IgBLAST v1.9. Reads with weak V/J assignments (E-value above 1e-6), missing CDR3, stop codons, out-of-frame junctions, or ambiguous translated residues were removed. V3J clonotypes were defined by identical inferred V gene, J gene, and CDR3 amino acid sequence. To compute the percentage overlap between repertoires, the number of shared unique clonotypes was divided by the size of the smaller repertoire. Repertoire richness was assessed with RTK rarefaction, the Chao1 estimator, and Recon v2.1 estimates of unobserved clonotypes. Generation probabilities were computed with OLGA for all TCRbeta clonotypes obtained by the gDNA method from a few donors. TCRdb carries this immuneACCESS record with in-frame sequences only. Its versions omit some clonotypes, under half of them owing to an unresolved V gene in the studies checked, with the rest unexplained. The V and J calls and clone size are taken from that table; D and trimming were inferred from the DNA. The sample table shows about 2 million clones, and about 95% are seen once. The ten largest clones capture 0.9% to 1.3% of the sample.

The V and J segments used are TRBV9 and TRBJ2-5; 6 matching bases give a weak D call of TRBD2. Sample: naive CD8+ T cells sorted from blood. The cell subset or site label corresponds to: CD45RA+CCR7+. This clonotype was obtained from a man between 18 and 29 years old in good health. Here is the DNA: TGTGCCAGCAGCGCCGGGAATTCCGCTGGAGGGGAGACCCAGTACTTC. Its amino acids are CASSAGNSAGGETQYF. Outside the CDR3, residues come from the reference TRBV9 and TRBJ2-5 proteins, so the full variable domain is: DSGVTQTPKHLITATGQRVTLRCSPRSGDLSVYWYQQSLDQGLQFLIQYYNGEERAKGNILERFSAQQFPDLHSELNLSSLELGDSALYFCASSAGNSAGGETQYFGPGTRLLVL.